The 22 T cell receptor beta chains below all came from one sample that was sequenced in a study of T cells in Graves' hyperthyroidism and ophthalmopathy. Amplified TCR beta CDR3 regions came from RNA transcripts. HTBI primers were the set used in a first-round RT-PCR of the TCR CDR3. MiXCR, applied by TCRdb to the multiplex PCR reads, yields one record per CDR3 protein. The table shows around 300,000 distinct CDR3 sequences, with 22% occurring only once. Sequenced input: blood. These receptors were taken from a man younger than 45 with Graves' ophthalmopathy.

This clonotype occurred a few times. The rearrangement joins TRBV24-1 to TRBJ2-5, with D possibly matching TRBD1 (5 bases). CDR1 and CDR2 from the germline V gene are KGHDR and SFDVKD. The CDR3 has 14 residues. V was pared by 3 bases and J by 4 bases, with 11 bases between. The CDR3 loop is CATSDPGRGETQYF. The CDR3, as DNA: TGTGCCACCAGTGATCCCGGTAGGGGAGAGACCCAGTACTTC.

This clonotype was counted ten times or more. For the CDR3, the DNA is TGTGCCAGTAGATCCTCAGGGACAGGGGGCCGAGCTTTCTTT. Its translation: CASRSSGTGGRAFF. The chain is built from TRBV19 and TRBJ1-1, with 12 bases that match TRBD1. Per the germline V gene, CDR1 is LNHDA and CDR2 is SQIVND (reference sequence). This CDR3 has 14 residues. V gave up 6 bases and J gave up 10 bases; unmatched junction bases: 9.

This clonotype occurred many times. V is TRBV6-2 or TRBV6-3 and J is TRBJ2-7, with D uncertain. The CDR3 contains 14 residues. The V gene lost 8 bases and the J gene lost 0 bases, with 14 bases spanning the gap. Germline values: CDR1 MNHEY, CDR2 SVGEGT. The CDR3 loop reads CASYTPEPSYEQYF. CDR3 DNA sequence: TGTGCCAGCTATACTCCCGAACCCTCCTACGAGCAGTACTTC.

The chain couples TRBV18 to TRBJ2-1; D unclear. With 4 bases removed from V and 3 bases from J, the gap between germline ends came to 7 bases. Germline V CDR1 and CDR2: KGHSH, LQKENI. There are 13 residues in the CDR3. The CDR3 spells CASSRVDYNEQFF. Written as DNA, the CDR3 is TGTGCCAGCTCACGGGTGGACTACAATGAGCAGTTCTTC.

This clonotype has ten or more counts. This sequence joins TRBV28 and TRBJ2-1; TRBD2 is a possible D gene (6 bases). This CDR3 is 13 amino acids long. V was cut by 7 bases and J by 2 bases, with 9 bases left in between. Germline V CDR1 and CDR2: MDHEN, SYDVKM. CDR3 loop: CASNRETYNEQFF. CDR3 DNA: TGTGCCAGCAATCGGGAGACCTACAATGAGCAGTTCTTC.

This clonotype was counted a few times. CDR3 sequence: CASSTSGRTDTQYF. The CDR3 nucleotides read TGTGCCAGCAGCACTAGCGGGAGGACAGATACGCAGTATTTT. The chain is built from TRBV9 and TRBJ2-3, with 12 bases matching TRBD2. Germline values: CDR1 SGDLS, CDR2 YYNGEE. V lost 4 bases, J lost 3 bases, and 0 bases stayed unmatched. The CDR3 consists of 14 residues.

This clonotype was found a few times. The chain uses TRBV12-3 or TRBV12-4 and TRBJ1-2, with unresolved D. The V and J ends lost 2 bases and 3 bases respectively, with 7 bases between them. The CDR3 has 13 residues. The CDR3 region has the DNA TGTGCCAGCAGTTTACGTCAACACTATGGCTACACCTTC. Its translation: CASSLRQHYGYTF.

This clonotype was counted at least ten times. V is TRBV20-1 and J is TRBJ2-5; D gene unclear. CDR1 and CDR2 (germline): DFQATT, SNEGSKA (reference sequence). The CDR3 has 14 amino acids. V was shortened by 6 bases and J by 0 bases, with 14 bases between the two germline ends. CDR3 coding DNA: TGCAGTGCGGTGAGATGGGCAAACCAAGAGACCCAGTACTTC. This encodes CSAVRWANQETQYF.

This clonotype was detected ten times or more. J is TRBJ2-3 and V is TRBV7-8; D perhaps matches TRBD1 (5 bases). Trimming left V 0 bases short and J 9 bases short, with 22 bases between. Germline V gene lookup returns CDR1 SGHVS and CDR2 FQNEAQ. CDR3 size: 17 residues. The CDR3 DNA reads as TGTGCCAGCAGCTTAGCCGGCTCGGGTTATGTGAAGGGGACGCAGTATTTT. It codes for CASSLAGSGYVKGTQYF.

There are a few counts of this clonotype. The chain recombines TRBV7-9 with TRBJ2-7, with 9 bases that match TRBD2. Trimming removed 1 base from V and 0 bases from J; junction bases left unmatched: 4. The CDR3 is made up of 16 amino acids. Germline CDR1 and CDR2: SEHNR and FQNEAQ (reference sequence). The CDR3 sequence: CASSLGATSGSYEQYF. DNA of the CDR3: TGTGCCAGCAGCTTAGGGGCGACTAGCGGCTCCTACGAGCAGTACTTC.

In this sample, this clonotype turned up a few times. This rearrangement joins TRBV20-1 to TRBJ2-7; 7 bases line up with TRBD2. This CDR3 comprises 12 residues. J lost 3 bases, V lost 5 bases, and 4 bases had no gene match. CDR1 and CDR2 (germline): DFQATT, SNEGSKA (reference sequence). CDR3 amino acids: CSAFRGVYEQYF. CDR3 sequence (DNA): TGCAGTGCTTTCCGGGGGGTCTACGAGCAGTACTTC.

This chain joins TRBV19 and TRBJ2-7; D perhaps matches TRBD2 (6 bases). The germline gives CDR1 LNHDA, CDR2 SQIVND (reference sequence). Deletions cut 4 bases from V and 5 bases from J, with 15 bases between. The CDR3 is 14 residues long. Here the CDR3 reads CASSTEGSADEQYF. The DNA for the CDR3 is TGTGCCAGTAGTACGGAGGGGTCGGCCGACGAGCAGTACTTC.

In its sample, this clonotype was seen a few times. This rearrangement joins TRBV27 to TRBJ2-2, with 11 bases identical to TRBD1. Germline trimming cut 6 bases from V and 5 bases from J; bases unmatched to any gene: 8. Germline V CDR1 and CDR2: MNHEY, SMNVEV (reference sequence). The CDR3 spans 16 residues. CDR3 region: CASRTGTGGMTGELFF. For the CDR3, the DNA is TGTGCCAGCAGAACCGGGACAGGGGGAATGACCGGGGAGCTGTTTTTT.

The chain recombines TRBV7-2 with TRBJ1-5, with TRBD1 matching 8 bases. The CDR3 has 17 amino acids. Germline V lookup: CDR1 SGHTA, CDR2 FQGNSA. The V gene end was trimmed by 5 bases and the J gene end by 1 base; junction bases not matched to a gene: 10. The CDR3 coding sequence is TGTGCCAGCAGCCGACGGACAGGGTATGGGAGCAATCAGCCCCAGCATTTT. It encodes CASSRRTGYGSNQPQHF.

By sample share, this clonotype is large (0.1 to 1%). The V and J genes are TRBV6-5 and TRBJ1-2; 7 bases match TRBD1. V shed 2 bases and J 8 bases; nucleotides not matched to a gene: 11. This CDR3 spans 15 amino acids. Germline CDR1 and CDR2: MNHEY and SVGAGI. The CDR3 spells CASSYATGTAGGYTF. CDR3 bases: TGTGCCAGCAGTTACGCCACCGGGACAGCTGGGGGCTACACCTTC.

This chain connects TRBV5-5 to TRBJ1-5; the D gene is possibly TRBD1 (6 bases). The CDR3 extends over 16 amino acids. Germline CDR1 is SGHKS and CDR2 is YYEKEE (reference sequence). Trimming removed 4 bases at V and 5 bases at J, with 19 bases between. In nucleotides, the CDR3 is TGTGCCAGCAGCGCGACGACAGGCCGCATGGATCAGCCCCAGCATTTT. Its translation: CASSATTGRMDQPQHF.

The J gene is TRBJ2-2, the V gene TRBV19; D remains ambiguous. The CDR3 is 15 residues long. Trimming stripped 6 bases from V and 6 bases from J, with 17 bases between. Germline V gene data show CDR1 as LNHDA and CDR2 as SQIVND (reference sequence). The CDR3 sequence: CASSSGGVQAGELFF. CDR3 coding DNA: TGTGCCAGTAGCTCCGGTGGTGTTCAGGCCGGGGAGCTGTTTTTT.

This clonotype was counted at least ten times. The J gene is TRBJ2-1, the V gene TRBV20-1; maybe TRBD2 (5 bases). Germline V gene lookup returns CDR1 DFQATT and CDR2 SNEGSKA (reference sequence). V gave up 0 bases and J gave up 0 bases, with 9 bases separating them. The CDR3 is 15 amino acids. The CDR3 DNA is TGCAGTGCTAGAGACAGCGGTAGCTCCTACAATGAGCAGTTCTTC. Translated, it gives CSARDSGSSYNEQFF.

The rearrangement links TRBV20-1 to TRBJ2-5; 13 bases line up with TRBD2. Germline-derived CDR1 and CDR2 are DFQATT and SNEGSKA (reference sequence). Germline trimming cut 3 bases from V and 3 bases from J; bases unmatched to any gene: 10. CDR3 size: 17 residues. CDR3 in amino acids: CSASYTGTSGIEETQYF. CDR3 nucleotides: TGCAGTGCTAGCTACACTGGGACTAGCGGGATCGAAGAGACCCAGTACTTC.

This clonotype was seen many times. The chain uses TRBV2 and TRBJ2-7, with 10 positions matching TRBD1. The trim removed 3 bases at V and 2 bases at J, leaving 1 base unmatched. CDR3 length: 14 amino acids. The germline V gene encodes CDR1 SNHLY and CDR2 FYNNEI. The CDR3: CASSDGTGAYEQYF. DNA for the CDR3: TGTGCCAGCAGTGATGGGACAGGGGCCTACGAGCAGTACTTC. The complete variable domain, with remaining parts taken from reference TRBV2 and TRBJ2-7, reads EPEVTQTPSHQVTQMGQEVILRCVPISNHLYFYWYRQILGQKVEFLVSFYNNEISEKSEIFDDQFSVERPDGSNFTLKIRSTKLEDSAMYFCASSDGTGAYEQYFGPGTRLTVT.

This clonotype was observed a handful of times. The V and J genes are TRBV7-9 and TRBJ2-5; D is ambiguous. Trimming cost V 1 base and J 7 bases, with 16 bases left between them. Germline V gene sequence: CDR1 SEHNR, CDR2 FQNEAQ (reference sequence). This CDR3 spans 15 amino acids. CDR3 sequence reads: CASSLVPGSAGTQYF. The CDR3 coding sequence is TGTGCCAGCAGCTTAGTTCCGGGCTCAGCAGGGACCCAGTACTTC.

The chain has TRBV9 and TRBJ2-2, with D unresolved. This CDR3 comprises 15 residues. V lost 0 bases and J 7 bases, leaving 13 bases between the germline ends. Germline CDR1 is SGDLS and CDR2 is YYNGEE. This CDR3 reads CASSVVGSRNGELFF. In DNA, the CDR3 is TGTGCCAGCAGCGTAGTGGGATCACGCAACGGGGAGCTGTTTTTT.